A selection of T cell receptor beta chains follows, all from one sample in a study of CD8 T cells in Susac syndrome. Using its own MiXCR run on the immunoSEQ multiplex PCR reads, TCRdb lists one record per CDR3 protein. The sample holds 100,000 to 150,000 distinct CDR3 sequences, over 85% seen once. Sequenced material: CD4+ T cells from PBMCs. Receptors originate from a human donor in good health. CDR3s include the opening cysteine and the closing phenylalanine or tryptophan. D genes are given only for firm matches. Clone size, where shown, is once, few, many, or a class for clones that have expanded.

clone_size	v_call	d_call	j_call	cdr3_length	cdr3_nt	cdr3_aa
.	TRBV3-1	TRBD1	TRBJ1-1	14	TGTGCCAGCAGCCAGCAGGGGGGGAACACTGAAGCTTTCTTT	CASSQQGGNTEAFF
few	TRBV3-1	.	TRBJ2-7	15	TGTGCCAGCAGCCAAGAAGTAGGACAGCCCTACGAGCAGTACTTC	CASSQEVGQPYEQYF
.	TRBV3-1	TRBD2	TRBJ2-7	15	TGTGCCAGCAGCCAAGGAGGGACTATCCCCTACGAGCAGTACTTC	CASSQGGTIPYEQYF
.	TRBV2	TRBD2	TRBJ2-1	15	TGTGCCAGCAGTGGTGACCTAGCGGGTTACAATGAGCAGTTCTTC	CASSGDLAGYNEQFF
once	TRBV7-9	.	TRBJ2-2	15	TGTGCCAGCATTCTCACCGGAGCGAACACCGGGGAGCTGTTTTTT	CASILTGANTGELFF
.	TRBV20-1	.	TRBJ2-3	13	TGCAGTATTGGCAGAACCACCACAGATACGCAGTATTTT	CSIGRTTTDTQYF
.	TRBV7-2	TRBD2	TRBJ2-3	14	TGTGCCAGCAGCGATGGGGCGGGAGCAGATACGCAGTATTTT	CASSDGAGADTQYF
.	TRBV29-1	.	TRBJ2-1	15	TGCAGCGTTGGGGGTGTGGGGACCTCCTACAATGAGCAGTTCTTC	CSVGGVGTSYNEQFF
.	TRBV7-2	.	TRBJ2-7	14	TGTGCCAGCAGTAGAGGCGGGAACGACTACGAGCAGTACTTC	CASSRGGNDYEQYF
.	TRBV12-3/TRBV12-4	TRBD2	TRBJ2-1	15	TGTGCCAGCAACCCGGGACTAGCGGGCTACAATGAGCAGTTCTTC	CASNPGLAGYNEQFF
.	TRBV3-1	TRBD2	TRBJ2-5	13	TGTGCCAGCAGACGACTAGCGGAAGAGACCCAGTACTTC	CASRRLAEETQYF
.	TRBV29-1	.	TRBJ2-5	13	TGCAGCGTGGGACTGGGCGCCGGGGAGACCCAGTACTTC	CSVGLGAGETQYF
few	TRBV5-1	TRBD2	TRBJ2-7	15	TGCGCCAGCAGTGCCTCGGGAGGCCTCGGCTACGAGCAGTACTTC	CASSASGGLGYEQYF
.	TRBV25-1	.	TRBJ1-2	16	TGTGCCAGCAGTGAATATACCTTGCTGGCAGACTATGGCTACACCTTC	CASSEYTLLADYGYTF
.	TRBV7-2	.	TRBJ2-1	13	TGTGCCAGCAGCATCAATTCGGGCAATGAGCAGTTCTTC	CASSINSGNEQFF
.	TRBV11-2	.	TRBJ2-5	14	TGTGCCAGCAGCCTCGGTTCCGTTCAAGAGACCCAGTACTTC	CASSLGSVQETQYF
.	TRBV5-6	.	TRBJ2-1	11	TGTGCCAGCAGCTTAATCTACGAGCAGTTCTTC	CASSLIYEQFF
.	TRBV25-1	.	TRBJ1-1	14	TGTGCCAGCAGGAGTCCAGGGCCGAGCACTGAAGCTTTCTTT	CASRSPGPSTEAFF